Each of the 27 T cell receptor beta chains below was sequenced from the same sample in a study of T cells in localized non-small cell lung cancer. Clones were sequenced by immunoSEQ multiplex PCR, and TCRdb holds only the in-frame ones, with some missing. The sample shows about 34,000 clones, roughly 90% of them seen only once. The sequenced sample was peripheral blood, obtained before any cancer treatment. These receptors came from a woman aged 35 to 70 with stage I lung adenocarcinoma.

The V and J genes are TRBV19 and TRBJ1-1; TRBD1 matches 11 bases. The CDR3 runs 15 residues. Germline V CDR1 and CDR2: LNHDA, SQIVND (reference sequence). V lost 5 bases and J lost 7; bases outside the gene matches: 9. The CDR3, as DNA: TGTGCCAGTAGTCCCTGGACAGGGGGCAGAGTTGAAGCTTTCTTT. The encoded protein is CASSPWTGGRVEAFF.

The CDR3 spells CASSLLRGQETQYF. The CDR3 DNA reads TGTGCCAGCAGCTTGTTGAGGGGACAAGAGACCCAGTACTTC. This chain joins TRBV11-2 and TRBJ2-5; perhaps D is TRBD1 or TRBD2 (5 bases each). The V gene lost 3 bases and the J gene lost 2 bases, with 10 bases spanning the gap. The CDR3 has 14 residues. The germline V gene has CDR1 SGHAT and CDR2 FQNNGV.

The chain uses TRBV30 and TRBJ2-2; 8 nucleotides align to TRBD2. The germline CDR1 and CDR2 sequences are GTSNPN and SVGIG (reference sequence). The junction had 6 bases not matched to a gene; V was cut back by 3 bases and J by 0 bases. The CDR3 consists of 16 residues. The CDR3 loop is CAWSGRGAANTGELFF. The CDR3 bases are TGTGCCTGGAGCGGGCGGGGGGCCGCGAACACCGGGGAGCTGTTTTTT.

V and J are TRBV6-4 and TRBJ2-2; D is ambiguous. Germline V CDR1 and CDR2: MRHNA, SNTAGT. The CDR3 sequence is 14 residues long. Trimming took off 4 bases at V and 1 base at J, with 7 bases between the two ends. CDR3 nucleotides: TGTGCCAGCAGTGGTCGACAGAACACCGGGGAGCTGTTTTTT. This sequence encodes CASSGRQNTGELFF.

The CDR3 DNA follows: TGTGCCAGCAGCTCGATGGGGCTCTCCTACGAGCAGTACTTC. Residues: CASSSMGLSYEQYF. The V call is TRBV13, the J call TRBJ2-7, with D possibly being TRBD1 (5 bases). V dropped 4 bases and J dropped 0 bases, with 10 bases sitting between them. The CDR3 has 14 amino acids. The germline CDR1 and CDR2 sequences are PRHDT and FYEKMQ (reference sequence).

The CDR3 nucleotides are TGTGCCAGCAGCGTCTCCGGGACAGCTAACTATGGCTACACCTTC. This sequence encodes CASSVSGTANYGYTF. This sequence joins TRBV7-9 and TRBJ1-2; 7 bases are shared with TRBD1. This CDR3 comprises 15 residues. Germline V gives CDR1 SEHNR, CDR2 FQNEAQ (reference sequence). Trimming at V came to 5 bases and at J to 0 bases, leaving 6 bases not matched to a gene.

This clone was seen only once. The chain has TRBV18 and TRBJ1-5; 10 bases line up with TRBD1. The CDR3 contains 16 residues. With 5 bases clipped from V and 2 bases from J, the junction kept 6 bases outside the gene matches. The germline V gene has CDR1 KGHSH and CDR2 LQKENI. This CDR3 reads CASSDAGTGGNQPQHF. In DNA, the CDR3 is TGTGCCAGCTCAGATGCCGGGACAGGGGGCAATCAGCCCCAGCATTTT.

This clone was seen only once. The rearrangement uses TRBV7-9 and TRBJ1-5; D is possibly TRBD1 (6 bases). Per germline, CDR1 SEHNR and CDR2 FQNEAQ (reference sequence). This CDR3 region has 15 residues. Trimming took off 4 bases at V and 1 base at J, with 11 bases between the two ends. The CDR3, as DNA: TGTGCCAGCAGCTCCCCAGGGGACAGCAATCAGCCCCAGCATTTT. It is translated as CASSSPGDSNQPQHF.

The rearrangement links TRBV11-2 to TRBJ2-1; a weak D match, TRBD1 (6 bases). The germline V gene has CDR1 SGHAT and CDR2 FQNNGV. V was clipped by 3 bases and J by 4 bases, with 7 bases between them. The CDR3 totals 13 residues. For the CDR3, the DNA is TGTGCCAGCAGCTTCGGACAGTACAATGAGCAGTTCTTC. Amino acid sequence: CASSFGQYNEQFF. The full variable domain, its missing parts supplied by reference TRBV11-2 and TRBJ2-1, is EAGVAQSPRYKIIEKRQSVAFWCNPISGHATLYWYQQILGQGPKLLIQFQNNGVVDDSQLPKDRFSAERLKGVDSTLKIQPAKLEDSAVYLCASSFGQYNEQFFGPGTRLTVL.

This clone appeared a few times. The chain joins TRBV15 to TRBJ1-2; D possibly corresponds to TRBD1 (5 bases). Trimming took off 0 bases at V and 12 bases at J, with 20 bases between the two ends. The CDR3 contains 15 residues. CDR1 LNHNV and CDR2 YYDKDF come from the germline V gene (reference sequence). CDR3 DNA sequence: TGTGCCACCAGCAGAGATTATAACAGGCCTTTTGGGGACACCTTC. Translation gives CATSRDYNRPFGDTF.

DNA for the CDR3: TGTGCCAGCAGCCAAGGCCGGGACAGATATCAAGAGACCCAGTACTTC. It yields the protein CASSQGRDRYQETQYF. This chain links TRBV14 with TRBJ2-5; TRBD1 agrees at 7 bases. Germline CDR1 SGHDN, CDR2 FVKESK. Trimming cost V 1 base and J 2 bases; bases outside gene matches: 7. This CDR3 is built from 16 residues.

This clone came up a few times. This rearrangement joins TRBV7-3 to TRBJ1-1, with D hard to call. Trimming removed 2 bases at V and 1 base at J, with 5 bases between. In germline, CDR1 is SGHTA, CDR2 FQGTGA. The CDR3 is made up of 13 amino acids. CDR3 in amino acids: CASSLAGNTEAFF. CDR3 DNA sequence: TGTGCCAGCAGCTTAGCAGGGAACACTGAAGCTTTCTTT.

The chain links TRBV7-2 to TRBJ2-3; 7 bases are a match to TRBD1. CDR1 is SGHTA, CDR2 FQGNSA, per germline. Losses at the gene ends were 0 bases for V and 3 bases for J; bases not matched to a gene: 9. The CDR3 totals 17 residues. CDR3 region: CASSLAVRTGDTDTQYF. The CDR3 DNA follows: TGTGCCAGCAGCTTAGCAGTACGGACAGGAGATACAGATACGCAGTATTTT.

This rearrangement joins TRBV10-3 to TRBJ2-7, with 10 positions matching TRBD2. Germline V gene data show CDR1 as ENHRY and CDR2 as SYGVKD. J gave up 3 bases and V 0 bases, and 5 bases lay outside the gene matches. This CDR3 has 16 amino acids. CDR3 region: CAISESPTSGVYEQYF. The CDR3 nucleotides read TGTGCCATCAGTGAGTCTCCCACTAGCGGGGTCTACGAGCAGTACTTC.

This rearrangement joins TRBV4-1 to TRBJ1-1; the match to TRBD1 covers 10 bases. Germline trimming cut 4 bases from V and 4 bases from J; bases unmatched to any gene: 6. There are 15 residues in the CDR3. Germline CDR1 is MGHRA and CDR2 is YSYEKL. The CDR3 here is CASSLGTGAGTEAFF. In DNA form, the CDR3 reads TGCGCCAGCAGCCTCGGGACAGGGGCGGGCACTGAAGCTTTCTTT.

This sequence joins TRBV29-1 and TRBJ2-7; TRBD1 might be the D (6 bases). The CDR3 loop spans 13 amino acids. Germline V lookup: CDR1 SQVTM, CDR2 ANQGSEA. The germline V and J ends were trimmed by 4 bases and 2 bases, with 12 bases remaining between them. CDR3 amino acids: CSVGDTGAYEQYF. Here the CDR3 DNA reads TGCAGCGTTGGGGACACGGGTGCCTACGAGCAGTACTTC.

Only one count was recorded for this clone. The chain joins TRBV9 to TRBJ2-1; the D gene is possibly TRBD1 (6 bases). The length of the CDR3 is 15 residues. V was trimmed by 4 bases and J by 4 bases, leaving 15 bases between them. Per the germline V gene, CDR1 is SGDLS and CDR2 is YYNGEE. The CDR3 reads CASSILDSPYNEQFF. In DNA, the CDR3 is TGTGCCAGCAGCATCCTGGACAGTCCTTACAATGAGCAGTTCTTC.

This chain joins TRBV4-2 and TRBJ2-3; the match to TRBD2 covers 8 bases. The CDR3 is made up of 15 amino acids. The germline V gene has CDR1 LGHNA and CDR2 YNFKEQ. The J segment lost 7 bases and the V segment lost 0 bases, leaving 6 bases of the junction unmatched. CDR3 sequence reads: CASSQDRGGRNTQYF. The CDR3 DNA reads TGTGCCAGCAGCCAAGACCGGGGGGGCCGAAATACGCAGTATTTT.

This chain joins TRBV7-9 and TRBJ1-1; D is unclear. V lost 7 bases and J 0 bases, leaving 18 bases between the germline ends. CDR3 size: 16 residues. CDR1 SEHNR and CDR2 FQNEAQ come from the germline V gene (reference sequence). The CDR3 coding sequence is TGTGCCAGCAATCCGGGGATGGGCAGTATGAACACTGAAGCTTTCTTT. The encoded protein is CASNPGMGSMNTEAFF.

The chain joins TRBV29-1 to TRBJ1-2; 7 bases map to TRBD1. This CDR3 region has 11 residues. Germline lookup yields CDR1 SQVTM and CDR2 ANQGSEA. J gave up 10 bases and V 5 bases, and 7 bases lay outside the gene matches. The CDR3 DNA follows: TGCAGCGTTACGACAGGGTCGGACTACACCTTC. Its translation is CSVTTGSDYTF.

The chain couples TRBV9 to TRBJ2-3; 14 nucleotides agree with TRBD2. Germline V lookup: CDR1 SGDLS, CDR2 YYNGEE. The CDR3 extends over 18 amino acids. J gave up 8 bases and V 0 bases, and 11 bases lay outside the gene matches. The CDR3 DNA is TGTGCCAGCAGCGTAGCCGGACTAGCGGGGGGTAAGAGGGGTACGCAGTATTTT. As protein: CASSVAGLAGGKRGTQYF.

The rearrangement joins TRBV29-1 to TRBJ1-6; D might be TRBD1 (5 bases). The germline V and J ends were trimmed by 2 bases and 14 bases, with 19 bases remaining between them. This CDR3 spans 14 amino acids. CDR1 is SQVTM, CDR2 ANQGSEA, per germline. This CDR3 reads CSVELGPGSLALHF. CDR3 sequence (DNA): TGCAGCGTTGAATTGGGGCCAGGGAGTCTGGCCCTCCACTTT.

The V gene is TRBV6-6, the J gene TRBJ1-2, with D hard to call. Trimming left V 0 bases short and J 4 bases short, with 15 bases between. The CDR3 has 16 residues. Per germline, CDR1 MNHNY and CDR2 SVGAGI (reference sequence). The CDR3 DNA reads TGTGCCAGCAGTTACTCTGGTCGACCGGGATCCTATGGCTACACCTTC. It is translated as CASSYSGRPGSYGYTF.

The CDR3 DNA sequence: TGCGCCAGCAGCCCCGACTACAGGACCCTTCTAGGTGGCTACACCTTC. This gives the protein CASSPDYRTLLGGYTF. The chain combines TRBV4-3 with TRBJ1-2; weak D call: TRBD1 (5 bases). There are 16 residues in the CDR3. Trimming removed 4 bases from V and 7 bases from J, with 22 bases in between. Per the germline V gene, CDR1 is LGHNA and CDR2 is YSLEER.

The rearrangement uses TRBV6-1 and TRBJ1-2, with TRBD1 matching over 7 bases. CDR3 length equals 14 residues. Germline V CDR1 and CDR2: MNHNS, SASEGT. With V trimmed by 1 base and J by 6 bases, 5 bases remained unmatched. In DNA form, the CDR3 reads TGTGCCAGCAGTGAAGTGACAGGGATAGATGGCTACACCTTC. Translating it yields CASSEVTGIDGYTF.

This clone was detected once. V is TRBV7-9 and J is TRBJ1-2, with 10 nucleotides matching TRBD1. Germline CDR1 is SEHNR and CDR2 is FQNEAQ (reference sequence). J lost 4 bases, V lost 7 bases, and 6 bases had no gene match. There are 14 residues in the CDR3. The CDR3 protein is CASNGDRGSYGYTF. The CDR3 region has the DNA TGTGCCAGCAATGGGGACAGGGGAAGCTATGGCTACACCTTC.

The chain recombines TRBV30 with TRBJ2-7; the D gene is possibly TRBD2 (6 bases). Trimming removed 0 bases at V and 7 bases at J, with 22 bases between. Germline CDR1 GTSNPN, CDR2 SVGIG (reference sequence). CDR3 length: 16 amino acids. CDR3 nucleotide sequence: TGTGCCTGGAGTGTTAGGCGTGGAGGGGACCCTTGGGAGCAGTACTTC. It yields the protein CAWSVRRGGDPWEQYF.